The next 30 T cell receptor beta chains were all read from a single sample in a study of control samples from healthy donors and cancer patients. TCRdb keeps only in-frame clones here, not all; method: immunoSEQ multiplex PCR. The sample yields more than 85,000 clones, under 90% seen once. Sequenced input: blood. These receptors originate from a woman in her fifties or sixties in good health.

The J gene is TRBJ2-5, the V gene TRBV15, with D unclear. The length of the CDR3 is 12 residues. Trimming took off 2 bases at V and 10 bases at J, with 11 bases between the two ends. CDR1 and CDR2 from the germline V gene are LNHNV and YYDKDF (reference sequence). The CDR3 sequence: CATSRPKRDQYF. In DNA, the CDR3 is TGTGCCACCAGCAGACCGAAAAGGGACCAGTACTTC.

This chain connects TRBV18 to TRBJ1-5; D is perhaps TRBD1 (5 bases). The germline V and J ends were trimmed by 3 bases and 4 bases, with 10 bases remaining between them. The CDR3 loop spans 14 amino acids. Looked up from germline, CDR1 is KGHSH and CDR2 is LQKENI. Here the CDR3 DNA reads TGTGCCAGCTCACCGGGACGGGAAAATCAGCCCCAGCATTTT. Translated, it gives CASSPGRENQPQHF.

The rearrangement links TRBV6-5 to TRBJ1-1; D remains ambiguous. Trimming cost V 5 bases and J 1 base, with 11 bases left between them. The CDR3 length is 14 residues. Germline CDR1 and CDR2: MNHEY and SVGAGI. The CDR3, as DNA: TGTGCCAGCAGTCTACCTGGACCGAACACTGAAGCTTTCTTT. This gives the protein CASSLPGPNTEAFF.

V is TRBV3-1 (or the pseudogene TRBV3-2) and J is TRBJ1-2; D perhaps matches TRBD1 (5 bases). The CDR3 spans 14 residues. Trimming left V 0 bases short and J 4 bases short, with 9 bases between. The germline V gene encodes CDR1 LGHDT and CDR2 YNNKEL (reference sequence). In DNA form, the CDR3 reads TGTGCCAGCAGCCAAGATCACGGGGGCTATGGCTACACCTTC. Translation: CASSQDHGGYGYTF.

V is TRBV30 and J is TRBJ1-3; 7 nucleotides align to TRBD1. Germline V gene data show CDR1 as GTSNPN and CDR2 as SVGIG (reference sequence). With V trimmed by 5 bases and J by 2 bases, 3 bases remained unmatched. The CDR3 is 13 amino acids. The CDR3 protein is CAWWGTAGNTIYF. The DNA for the CDR3 is TGTGCCTGGTGGGGGACAGCTGGAAACACCATATATTTT. Variable domain in full (rest from reference TRBV30 and TRBJ1-3): SQTIHQWPATLVQPVGSPLSLECTVEGTSNPNLYWYRQAAGRGLQLLFYSVGIGQISSEVPQNLSASRPQDRQFILSSKKLLLSDSGFYLCAWWGTAGNTIYFGEGSWLTVV.

There are a few counts of this clone. This rearrangement joins TRBV19 to TRBJ2-7; D tentatively fits TRBD1 or TRBD2 (5 bases each). Trimming pared 0 bases from V and 6 bases from J, leaving 9 bases between. This CDR3 has 13 residues. Germline lookup yields CDR1 LNHDA and CDR2 SQIVND (reference sequence). Here the CDR3 DNA reads TGTGCCAGTAGTATAGAGGGGGTCGGCGAGCAGTACTTC. Translation: CASSIEGVGEQYF.

V gene TRBV7-6 combines with J gene TRBJ1-5; 8 nucleotides align to TRBD1. The CDR3 has 15 amino acids. Germline V CDR1 and CDR2: SGHVS, FNYEAQ. With V trimmed by 4 bases and J by 6 bases, 8 bases remained unmatched. The DNA for the CDR3 is TGTGCCAGCAGCTCCGGACAGGGACGGGGTCAGCCCCAGCATTTT. Translating gives CASSSGQGRGQPQHF.

The chain has TRBV28 and TRBJ1-6, with D possibly being TRBD1 (5 bases). Germline V gene data show CDR1 as MDHEN and CDR2 as SYDVKM. The CDR3 has 14 amino acids. The V and J ends lost 2 bases and 8 bases respectively, with 10 bases between them. The CDR3, as DNA: TGTGCCAGCAGTTTAAAGGGGAGAGATTCACCCCTCCACTTT. It is translated as CASSLKGRDSPLHF. The full variable domain, completed using reference TRBV28 and TRBJ1-6, is DVKVTQSSRYLVKRTGEKVFLECVQDMDHENMFWYRQDPGLGLRLIYFSYDVKMKEKGDIPEGYSVSREKKERFSLILESASTNQTSMYLCASSLKGRDSPLHFGNGTRLTVT.

This chain joins TRBV19 and TRBJ1-1; D remains ambiguous. The CDR3 has 16 amino acids. The ends were cut back, 1 base at V and 5 bases at J, with 17 bases in the middle. The germline V gene has CDR1 LNHDA and CDR2 SQIVND (reference sequence). In DNA, the CDR3 is TGTGCCAGTAGTATAGCCCTCCTCCGGGATGTGACTGAAGCTTTCTTT. The encoded protein is CASSIALLRDVTEAFF.

The chain joins TRBV7-2 to TRBJ2-2, with 7 bases that match TRBD1. Germline V gene sequence: CDR1 SGHTA, CDR2 FQGNSA. There are 15 residues in the CDR3. With 4 bases clipped from V and 0 bases from J, the junction kept 2 bases outside the gene matches. The CDR3 spells CASSYQGANTGELFF. CDR3 nucleotide sequence: TGTGCCAGCAGCTATCAGGGGGCGAACACCGGGGAGCTGTTTTTT.

This clone was picked up one time. This chain uses TRBV7-3 with TRBJ1-2; 7 positions agree with TRBD1. The V gene end was trimmed by 4 bases and the J gene end by 2 bases; junction bases not matched to a gene: 1. From germline, CDR1 is SGHTA and CDR2 FQGTGA. The CDR3 is 13 amino acids. As DNA, the CDR3 is TGTGCCAGCAGCTCGGGACAGAACTATGGCTACACCTTC. It translates to CASSSGQNYGYTF.

This clone was observed a single time. J is TRBJ1-1 and V is TRBV6-1; D may be TRBD1 (5 bases). The CDR3 runs to 14 residues. Germline-derived CDR1 and CDR2 are MNHNS and SASEGT. Trimming cost V 1 base and J 0 bases, with 6 bases left between them. The DNA of the CDR3 is TGTGCCAGCAGTGAAGGGGGACTGAACACTGAAGCTTTCTTT. This codes for CASSEGGLNTEAFF.

The gene calls are TRBV5-1 and TRBJ2-3; D is unclear. This CDR3 is 15 amino acids long. CDR1 SGHRS and CDR2 YFSETQ come from the germline V gene. The V and J ends lost 3 bases and 0 bases respectively, with 11 bases between them. The CDR3 sequence is CASSSLSASTDTQYF. The CDR3 DNA reads as TGCGCCAGCAGCTCTCTGTCGGCCAGCACAGATACGCAGTATTTT.

The CDR3 reads CASSLSGQGHSPLHF. The DNA of the CDR3 is TGTGCCAGCAGTTTATCGGGACAGGGTCACTCACCCCTCCACTTT. This chain uses TRBV27 with TRBJ1-6; 9 bases are a match to TRBD1. Germline CDR1 reads MNHEY; CDR2 reads SMNVEV (reference sequence). Unmatched junction bases numbered 4, after V lost 0 bases and J lost 10 bases. The CDR3 spans 15 residues.

The V gene is TRBV28, the J gene TRBJ1-6; no reliable D call. Germline loops: CDR1 MDHEN, CDR2 SYDVKM. Trimming stripped 1 base from V and 9 bases from J, with 4 bases between. The CDR3 length is 12 residues. The CDR3 spells CASSLFSSPLHF. CDR3 nucleotides: TGTGCCAGCAGTTTATTCAGTTCACCCCTCCACTTT.

This clone showed up just once. The chain recombines TRBV5-1 with TRBJ1-1, with D possibly TRBD1 on 5 matching bases. The CDR3 has 14 residues. V lost 3 bases and J 2 bases, leaving 11 bases between the germline ends. CDR1 and CDR2 (germline): SGHRS, YFSETQ. CDR3 DNA: TGCGCCAGCAGCTCGTCCGGGGGAAACACTGAAGCTTTCTTT. It yields the protein CASSSSGGNTEAFF.

This sequence joins TRBV7-9 and TRBJ1-4; no reliable D call. Germline lookup yields CDR1 SEHNR and CDR2 FQNEAQ (reference sequence). The CDR3 runs 12 residues. Trimming left V 5 bases short and J 4 bases short, with 5 bases between. CDR3: CASSLSNEKLFF. The CDR3 DNA follows: TGTGCCAGCAGCCTCAGTAATGAAAAACTGTTTTTT.

The chain joins TRBV9 to TRBJ2-6; D is uncertain. The CDR3 loop spans 15 amino acids. The V end lost 4 bases, the J end lost 2 bases, and 10 bases lay between the germline ends. CDR1 SGDLS and CDR2 YYNGEE come from the germline V gene. CDR3 DNA sequence: TGTGCCAGCAGCAGCGAACCCCCTGGGGCCAACGTCCTGACTTTC. Protein product: CASSSEPPGANVLTF.

This clone was counted only a few times. This chain uses TRBV12-3 or TRBV12-4 with TRBJ1-6, with D tentatively TRBD1 (5 bases). The CDR3 contains 12 residues. V was shortened by 9 bases and J by 5 bases, with 8 bases between the two germline ends. CDR3 nucleotides: TGTGCCAGTCGGGGGAATAATTCACCCCTCCACTTT. As protein: CASRGNNSPLHF.

V and J are TRBV4-1 and TRBJ2-7; D gene uncertain. CDR3 length: 15 residues. Germline V gene data show CDR1 as MGHRA and CDR2 as YSYEKL. V lost 1 base to trimming and J lost 2 bases, with 12 bases between them. Here the CDR3 reads CASSQADRPTYEQYF. CDR3 DNA: TGCGCCAGCAGCCAAGCGGACCGACCCACCTACGAGCAGTACTTC.

The chain combines TRBV19 with TRBJ2-7; D may be TRBD2 (6 bases). Germline V gene data show CDR1 as LNHDA and CDR2 as SQIVND (reference sequence). Between the trimmed V and J ends, which lost 5 bases and 0 bases, there was a span of 11 bases. The CDR3 is made up of 14 amino acids. The CDR3 DNA follows: TGTGCCAGTAGTCCCCGGGGGAGCTCCTACGAGCAGTACTTC. This gives the protein CASSPRGSSYEQYF.

The count of this clone is one. The chain is built from TRBV29-1 and TRBJ1-2; perhaps TRBD1 as D (6 bases). V was trimmed by 7 bases and J by 4 bases, leaving 19 bases between them. From germline, CDR1 is SQVTM and CDR2 ANQGSEA. The CDR3 runs 14 residues. CDR3: CSAPLGGASYGYTF. CDR3 coding DNA: TGCAGCGCCCCTTTGGGGGGCGCATCCTATGGCTACACCTTC.

The chain employs TRBV6-2 or TRBV6-3 and TRBJ1-5; a weak D match, TRBD1 (5 bases). The CDR3 runs to 17 residues. Germline-derived CDR1 and CDR2 are MNHEY and SVGEGT. Trimming left V 6 bases short and J 0 bases short, with 18 bases between. The CDR3 is CASSLTGAFNSNQPQHF. CDR3 coding DNA: TGTGCCAGCAGCCTGACCGGGGCCTTTAATAGCAATCAGCCCCAGCATTTT.

The chain joins TRBV4-1 to TRBJ2-3; 8 positions agree with TRBD1. Germline CDR1 is MGHRA and CDR2 is YSYEKL. V lost 2 bases, J lost 6 bases, and 7 bases stayed unmatched. The CDR3 length is 15 residues. The CDR3 loop is CASSQPDRDLDTQYF. The DNA of the CDR3 is TGCGCCAGCAGCCAACCGGACAGGGACCTCGATACGCAGTATTTT.

Regarding this clone: Other DNA sequences from this sample encode an identical CDR3 as well. The chain combines TRBV10-3 with TRBJ2-1; a possible D gene is TRBD2 (5 bases). Trimming left V 0 bases short and J 5 bases short, with 8 bases between. The CDR3 extends over 14 amino acids. Germline assignment: CDR1 ENHRY and CDR2 SYGVKD. The CDR3 DNA sequence: TGTGCCATCAGTGAGTCGTTGGGAGACAATGAGCAGTTCTTC. Its protein product is CAISESLGDNEQFF.

This clone was detected only a few times. The chain employs TRBV28 and TRBJ2-7; no clear D gene. The germline V and J ends were trimmed by 0 bases and 6 bases, with 18 bases remaining between them. Germline CDR1 MDHEN, CDR2 SYDVKM. The CDR3 consists of 16 residues. The CDR3 spells CASSLCLRLLVLEQYF. In nucleotides, the CDR3 is TGTGCCAGCAGTTTATGCCTTAGGTTATTGGTCCTCGAGCAGTACTTC.

Here the CDR3 reads CASSPQTRTGFNRQPQHF. Here the CDR3 DNA reads TGTGCCAGTAGTCCCCAGACTAGGACAGGTTTCAACAGACAGCCCCAGCATTTT. V is TRBV19 and J is TRBJ1-5; 7 positions agree with TRBD1. With 5 bases clipped from V and 7 bases from J, the junction kept 20 bases outside the gene matches. This CDR3 has 18 residues. CDR1 and CDR2 from the germline V gene are LNHDA and SQIVND (reference sequence).

This chain uses TRBV15 with TRBJ1-2; D is unresolved. Deletions cut 0 bases from V and 8 bases from J, with 13 bases between. CDR3 length: 14 residues. Germline V lookup: CDR1 LNHNV, CDR2 YYDKDF (reference sequence). Here the CDR3 reads CATSRDVAGFGYTF. The CDR3 DNA reads TGTGCCACCAGCAGAGATGTTGCGGGTTTCGGCTACACCTTC.

This clone was observed once. The chain couples TRBV18 to TRBJ1-3, with unresolved D. CDR1 and CDR2 (germline): KGHSH, LQKENI. The CDR3 length is 16 residues. V lost 0 bases, J lost 2 bases, and 11 bases lay in between. This CDR3 reads CASSPPETMAGNTIYF. DNA of the CDR3: TGTGCCAGCTCACCACCGGAGACAATGGCTGGAAACACCATATATTTT. Variable domain in full (rest from reference TRBV18 and TRBJ1-3): NAGVMQNPRHLVRRRGQEARLRCSPMKGHSHVYWYRQLPEEGLKFMVYLQKENIIDESGMPKERFSAEFPKEGPSILRIQQVVRGDSAAYFCASSPPETMAGNTIYFGEGSWLTVV.

The chain is built from TRBV7-9 and TRBJ2-3, with 11 bases that match TRBD2. The CDR3 is 16 amino acids. Unmatched junction bases numbered 7, after V lost 5 bases and J lost 3 bases. Germline loops: CDR1 SEHNR, CDR2 FQNEAQ (reference sequence). CDR3 residues: CASSHTSGSLTDTQYF. DNA for the CDR3: TGTGCCAGCAGCCATACTAGCGGGAGCCTTACAGATACGCAGTATTTT.